This T cell receptor beta chain was retrieved from a study of shared clonotypes between healthy human individuals (dated by TCRdb to 2018 to 2021). For the study in its entirety: The cohort included a few men and a couple of women between 18 and 49 years of age. Different laboratories and diverse techniques were used to prepare libraries and sequence TCR repertoires, to increase sequencing depth and limit assay-specific biases. For each donor, CD4 naive and CD4 memory were each run on three plates, CD8 naive on two plates, and CD8 memory on one plate. Per donor, leukapheresis produced somewhere between about 0.85 and 10 billion PBMCs. To estimate repertoire size and how much clonotypes are shared between individuals, the study performed deep sequencing of blood TCR repertoires from roughly five healthy adults. General study outcomes and caveats: Rarefaction of sorted-subset datasets indicated incomplete sequencing despite the large sequencing depth. Around 5.4% of naive CD4, 3% to 4% of naive CD8, around 2.3% of memory CD4, and approximately 0.4% of memory CD8 clonotypes were shared across several donors. Because the study included a small number of donors, the genetic and exposure-history diversity represented was limited. Pairwise subsampling led to the expectation that sequencing depth would affect the degree of clonotype sharing among donors. Naive subsets generally had larger estimated clonotype richness than memory subsets did. Compared with non-shared clonotypes, the clonotypes found in all four sorted-subset donors had higher generation probabilities. Sampling was restricted to blood, and TCR repertoires in tissue are likely to differ from TCR repertoires in blood.

TCR CDR3 regions were amplified from genomic DNA by multiplex PCR using the deep immunoSEQ assay. For each cell subset, the extracted genomic DNA was distributed evenly across all wells of several immunoSEQ 96-well plates, and each plate served as one replicate. For sorted subsets, each replicate PCR was loaded with about 200 ng genomic DNA, equivalent to roughly 30,000 T cell genomes. Purified libraries were quantified with a Qubit 3.0 fluorometer, sized on a Bioanalyzer 2100, and re-quantified with the KAPA Library Quantification kit. A separate single-read 150-cycle Illumina NextSeq 550 flow cell was used to sequence each immunoSEQ 96-well plate. As for how the authors treated the data: Because only junctional sequences without quality scores were contained in the immunoSEQ output, filtering matching that applied to full-length reads could not be performed. Sequences were annotated with PyIR, a Python wrapper for IgBLAST v1.9, using IMGT germline references to assign V/J genes and CDR3. Reads were filtered out if the reads had weak V/J assignments (E-value above 1e-6), no CDR3, stop codons, out-of-frame junctions, or ambiguous translated residues. V3J clonotypes were defined by identical inferred V gene, J gene, and CDR3 amino acid sequence. Percentage overlap between repertoires was calculated by dividing the number of shared unique clonotypes by the size of the smaller repertoire. Richness of each repertoire was evaluated using RTK rarefaction, the Chao1 estimator, and Recon v2.1 estimates of unobserved clonotypes. Generation probabilities were computed with OLGA for all TCRbeta clonotypes obtained by the gDNA method from four donors. TCRdb carries this immuneACCESS record with in-frame sequences only. Its versions omit some clonotypes, under half of them owing to an unresolved V gene in the studies checked, with the rest unexplained. V and J calls and clone size are given by that table; D and trimming were obtained from the DNA. The sample profile shows more than 900,000 clones; about four fifths of them were found once. Roughly 0.62% of the sample is in the top ten clones.

From the germline V gene, CDR1 is ENHRY and CDR2 is SYGVKD. The CDR3 runs 16 residues from the cysteine to the phenylalanine. The CDR3 DNA has 48 bases and is translated from base 1. V lost 3 bases and J lost 3 bases; the stretch between them is 17 bases long. About this clone: The target of this receptor is not known. Within one base of it there is no much larger clone, and no base qualities were kept.

Donors were healthy HIV-negative adults with no recently reported acute infections or vaccinations. All donors were Caucasian adults living in Nashville, Tennessee, USA. CD4+ T cells were enriched through magnetic negative selection, after which naive cells were positively selected on CD45RA and the remaining negative fraction served as the memory subset. After blood collection by leukapheresis, PBMCs were isolated using Ficoll-Histopaque density gradient centrifugation and then cryopreserved in the vapor phase of liquid nitrogen. Purity and quantity of every magnetically sorted T cell population were checked by analytical flow cytometry. Each sorted fraction had its genomic DNA isolated and then quantified by UV absorbance on a Nanodrop 2000c.

The rearranged segments are TRBV10-3 and TRBJ1-2; the best D guess is TRBD1, with 6 bases matching. The clonotype was recovered from a young man in good health. Some clones in this sample may be carry-over from other donors' samples. The sequenced sample consisted of memory CD4+ T cells from PBMCs. The cell subset or site label, read with the paper, signifies: CD45RA-negative fraction. The CDR3 has the sequence CAISEGGGMVYYGYTF. The DNA sequence is given as TGTGCCATCAGTGAAGGGGGAGGCATGGTCTACTATGGCTACACCTTC.